A selection of T cell receptor beta chains follows, all from one sample in a study of beta chain features in type 1 diabetes. The protocol was immunoSEQ multiplex PCR, while the TCRdb copy is restricted to in-frame clones and leaves out a portion. The table lists a few hundred thousand clones, 10% to 15% of them singletons. The source material was naive CD4+ T cells from blood. The receptors originated from a man younger than 35 in good health. Each CDR3 is given with its conserved first and last residue. Some rows have no size entry. The others give once, few or many, or a class for an expanded clone.

cdr3_aa clone_size cdr3_length j_call v_call
CASSLANHGGEAFF few 14 TRBJ1-1 TRBV7-2
CASTLGWGREYANEQFF - 17 TRBJ2-1 TRBV7-9
CAWSALGQGTYEQYF - 15 TRBJ2-7 TRBV30
CAWSDGGSGYTIYF - 14 TRBJ1-3 TRBV30
CASSPSTGRIGYTF few 14 TRBJ1-2 TRBV18
CASTPGLAGVGQYF few 14 TRBJ2-7 TRBV10-2
CASSTNGGGVDTQYF - 15 TRBJ2-3 TRBV18
CASTSRQSSYEQYF few 14 - TRBV7-8
CASTPGGQGYGYTF - 14 TRBJ1-2 TRBV28
CASSQDLSNEQFF few 13 TRBJ2-1 TRBV4-3
CASSQTGRALTDTQYF few 16 TRBJ2-3 TRBV4-3
CAWSGQSNQPQHF few 13 TRBJ1-5 TRBV30
CASSVRPEFYF - 11 TRBJ1-3 TRBV6-4
CSVERQGLSSYTF - 13 TRBJ1-2 TRBV29-1
CASSRLQGFWETQYF - 15 TRBJ2-5 TRBV14
CSVQGLGQPQHF - 12 TRBJ1-5 TRBV29-1